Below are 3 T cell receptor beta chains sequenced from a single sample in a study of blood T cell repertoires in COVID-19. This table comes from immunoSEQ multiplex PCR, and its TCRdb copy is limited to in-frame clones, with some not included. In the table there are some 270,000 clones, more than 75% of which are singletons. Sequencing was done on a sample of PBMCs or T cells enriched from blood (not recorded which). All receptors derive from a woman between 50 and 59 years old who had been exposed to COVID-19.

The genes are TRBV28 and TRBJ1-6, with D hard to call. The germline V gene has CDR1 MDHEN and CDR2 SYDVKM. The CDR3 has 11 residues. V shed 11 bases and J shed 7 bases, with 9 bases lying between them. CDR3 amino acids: CAAGSNSPLHF. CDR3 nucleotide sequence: TGTGCCGCGGGTAGCAATTCACCCCTCCACTTT.

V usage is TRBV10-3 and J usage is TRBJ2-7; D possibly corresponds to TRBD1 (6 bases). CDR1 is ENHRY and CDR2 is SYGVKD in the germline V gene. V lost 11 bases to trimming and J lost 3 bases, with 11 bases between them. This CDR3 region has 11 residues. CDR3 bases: TGTGCCGCTGGGGGCGGCTACGAGCAGTACTTC. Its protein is CAAGGGYEQYF.

CDR3 nucleotides: TGCGCCAGCAGCCAAGCATACAGGGGAAATTCACCCCTCCACTTT. This translates into CASSQAYRGNSPLHF. The J gene is TRBJ1-6, the V gene TRBV4-3, with 7 bases lining up with TRBD1. This CDR3 spans 15 amino acids. Germline CDR1 and CDR2: LGHNA and YSLEER. The V segment lost 1 base and the J segment 7 bases; nucleotides outside the gene matches: 4.